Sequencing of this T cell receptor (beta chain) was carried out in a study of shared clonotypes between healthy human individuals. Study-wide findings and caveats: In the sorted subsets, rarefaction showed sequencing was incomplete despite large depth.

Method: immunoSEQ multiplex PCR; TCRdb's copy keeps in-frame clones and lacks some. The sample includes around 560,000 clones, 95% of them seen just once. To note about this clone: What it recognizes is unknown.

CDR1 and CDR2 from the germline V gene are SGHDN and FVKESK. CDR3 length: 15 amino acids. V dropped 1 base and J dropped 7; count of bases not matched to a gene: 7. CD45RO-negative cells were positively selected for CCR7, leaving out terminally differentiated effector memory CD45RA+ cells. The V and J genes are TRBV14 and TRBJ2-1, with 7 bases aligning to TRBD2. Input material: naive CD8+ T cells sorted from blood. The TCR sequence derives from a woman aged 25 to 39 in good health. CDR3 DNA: TGTGCCAGCAGCCAAGTTTCGGGGGGAGGAAATGAGCAGTTCTTC. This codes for CASSQVSGGGNEQFF.